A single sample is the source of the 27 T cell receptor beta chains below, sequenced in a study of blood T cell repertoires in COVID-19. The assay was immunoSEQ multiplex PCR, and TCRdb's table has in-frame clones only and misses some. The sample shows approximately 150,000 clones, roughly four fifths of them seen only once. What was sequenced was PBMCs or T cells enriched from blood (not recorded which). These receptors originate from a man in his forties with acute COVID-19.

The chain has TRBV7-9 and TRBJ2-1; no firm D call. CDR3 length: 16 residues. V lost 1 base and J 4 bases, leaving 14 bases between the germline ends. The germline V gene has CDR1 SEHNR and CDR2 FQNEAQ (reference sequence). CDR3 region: CASSLDESLPYNEQFF. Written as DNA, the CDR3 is TGTGCCAGCAGCTTAGATGAGTCTCTGCCTTACAATGAGCAGTTCTTC.

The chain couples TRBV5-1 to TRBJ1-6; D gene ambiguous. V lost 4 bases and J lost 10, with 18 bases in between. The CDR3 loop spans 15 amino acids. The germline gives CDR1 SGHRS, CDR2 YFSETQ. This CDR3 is CASSPTVGSDSPLHF. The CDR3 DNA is TGCGCCAGCAGCCCAACAGTTGGATCCGACTCACCCCTCCACTTT.

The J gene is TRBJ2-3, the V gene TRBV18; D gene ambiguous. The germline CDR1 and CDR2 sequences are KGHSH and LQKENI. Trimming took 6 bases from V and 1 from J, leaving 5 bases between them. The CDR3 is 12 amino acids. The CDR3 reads CASSSGTDTQYF. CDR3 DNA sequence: TGTGCCAGCTCCTCGGGCACAGATACGCAGTATTTT.

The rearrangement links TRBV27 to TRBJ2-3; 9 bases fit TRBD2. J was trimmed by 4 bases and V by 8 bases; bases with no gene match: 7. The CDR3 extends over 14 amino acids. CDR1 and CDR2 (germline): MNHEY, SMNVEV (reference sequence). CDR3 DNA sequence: TGTGCCAGCGGAGCGGGGGGATTCGCAGATACGCAGTATTTT. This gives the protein CASGAGGFADTQYF.

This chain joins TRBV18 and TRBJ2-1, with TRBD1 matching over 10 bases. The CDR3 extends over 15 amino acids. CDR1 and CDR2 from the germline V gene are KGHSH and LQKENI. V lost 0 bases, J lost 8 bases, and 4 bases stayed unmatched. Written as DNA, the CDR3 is TGTGCCAGCTCACCACCGGGACAGGGGATCGATGAGCAGTTCTTC. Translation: CASSPPGQGIDEQFF.

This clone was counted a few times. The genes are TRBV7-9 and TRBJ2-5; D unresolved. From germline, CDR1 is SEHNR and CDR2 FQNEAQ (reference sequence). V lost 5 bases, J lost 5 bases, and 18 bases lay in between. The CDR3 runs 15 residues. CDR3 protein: CASSPTDGSFETQYF. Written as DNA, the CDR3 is TGTGCCAGCAGCCCCACAGATGGGTCCTTCGAGACCCAGTACTTC.

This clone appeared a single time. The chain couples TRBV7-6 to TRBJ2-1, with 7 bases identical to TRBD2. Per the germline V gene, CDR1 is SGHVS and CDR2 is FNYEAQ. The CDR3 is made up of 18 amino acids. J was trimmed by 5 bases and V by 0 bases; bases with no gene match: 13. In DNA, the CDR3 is TGTGCCAGCAGCTTAGCCACTAAGGGACTATCTACGAACAATGAGCAGTTCTTC. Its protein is CASSLATKGLSTNNEQFF.

CDR3: CASSPPGSGENGYTF. In nucleotides, the CDR3 is TGTGCCAGCTCACCACCGGGGTCAGGGGAGAATGGCTACACCTTC. The chain has TRBV18 and TRBJ1-2; D is possibly TRBD1 (6 bases). CDR1 and CDR2 (germline): KGHSH, LQKENI. This CDR3 contains 15 residues. Deletions cut 0 bases from V and 6 bases from J, with 14 bases between.

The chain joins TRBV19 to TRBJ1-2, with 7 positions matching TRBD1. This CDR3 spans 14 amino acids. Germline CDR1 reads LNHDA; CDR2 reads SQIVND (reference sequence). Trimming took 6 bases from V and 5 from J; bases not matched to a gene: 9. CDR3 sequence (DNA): TGTGCCAGTAGAGCCGCCGGGACAGAGTATGGCTACACCTTC. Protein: CASRAAGTEYGYTF.

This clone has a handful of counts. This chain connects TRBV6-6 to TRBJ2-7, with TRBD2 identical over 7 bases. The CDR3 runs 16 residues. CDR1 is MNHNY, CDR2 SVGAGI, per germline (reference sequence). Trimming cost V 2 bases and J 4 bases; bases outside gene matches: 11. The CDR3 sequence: CASSYPERGTPYEQYF. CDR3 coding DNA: TGTGCCAGCAGTTACCCGGAGCGGGGCACACCGTACGAGCAGTACTTC.

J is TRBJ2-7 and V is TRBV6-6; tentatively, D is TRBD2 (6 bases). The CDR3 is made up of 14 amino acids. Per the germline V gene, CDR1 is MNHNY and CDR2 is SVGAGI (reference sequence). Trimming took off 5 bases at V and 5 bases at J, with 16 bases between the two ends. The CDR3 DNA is TGTGCCAGCAGTACGGGGGAGGCCGGAAACGAGCAGTACTTC. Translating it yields CASSTGEAGNEQYF.

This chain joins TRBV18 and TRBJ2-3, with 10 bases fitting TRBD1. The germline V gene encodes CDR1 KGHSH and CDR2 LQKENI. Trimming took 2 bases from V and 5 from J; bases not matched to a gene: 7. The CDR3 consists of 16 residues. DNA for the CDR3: TGTGCCAGCTCACCAACGGGACAGGGGCTGATAGATACGCAGTATTTT. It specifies CASSPTGQGLIDTQYF.

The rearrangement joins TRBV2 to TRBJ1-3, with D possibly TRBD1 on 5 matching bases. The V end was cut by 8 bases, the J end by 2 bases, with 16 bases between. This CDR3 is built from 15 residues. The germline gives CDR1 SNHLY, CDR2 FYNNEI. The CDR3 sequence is CASAPGGTAGNTIYF. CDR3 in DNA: TGTGCCAGCGCCCCCGGGGGGACGGCTGGAAACACCATATATTTT.

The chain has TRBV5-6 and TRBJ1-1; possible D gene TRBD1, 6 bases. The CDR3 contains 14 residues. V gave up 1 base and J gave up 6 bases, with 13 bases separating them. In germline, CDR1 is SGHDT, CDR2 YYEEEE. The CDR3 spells CASSLLGARAEAFF. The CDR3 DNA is TGTGCCAGCAGCTTGTTGGGGGCTAGAGCTGAAGCTTTCTTT.

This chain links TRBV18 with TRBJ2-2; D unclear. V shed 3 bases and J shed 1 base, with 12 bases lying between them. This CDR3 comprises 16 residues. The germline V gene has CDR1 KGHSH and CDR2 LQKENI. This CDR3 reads CASSPTSGGNTGELFF. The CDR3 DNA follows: TGTGCCAGCTCACCCACCTCGGGTGGGAACACCGGGGAGCTGTTTTTT.

The CDR3 protein is CASSLLDSGNTIYF. DNA for the CDR3: TGCGCCAGCAGCTTACTCGACTCTGGAAACACCATATATTTT. J is TRBJ1-3 and V is TRBV5-1; D call uncertain. V was clipped by 2 bases and J by 0 bases, with 6 bases between them. CDR1 is SGHRS, CDR2 YFSETQ, per germline. The CDR3 length is 14 residues.

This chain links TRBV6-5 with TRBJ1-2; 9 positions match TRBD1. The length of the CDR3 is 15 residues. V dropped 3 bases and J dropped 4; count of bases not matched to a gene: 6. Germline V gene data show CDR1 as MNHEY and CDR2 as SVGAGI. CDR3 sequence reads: CASSYRDRVSYGYTF. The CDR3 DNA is TGTGCCAGCAGTTATCGGGACAGGGTTAGCTATGGCTACACCTTC.

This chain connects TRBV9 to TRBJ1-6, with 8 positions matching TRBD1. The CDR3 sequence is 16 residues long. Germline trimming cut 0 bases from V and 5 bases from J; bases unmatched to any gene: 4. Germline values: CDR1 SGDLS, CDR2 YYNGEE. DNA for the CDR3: TGTGCCAGCAGCGTAGATTCAGGGGGCAATAATTCACCCCTCCACTTT. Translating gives CASSVDSGGNNSPLHF.

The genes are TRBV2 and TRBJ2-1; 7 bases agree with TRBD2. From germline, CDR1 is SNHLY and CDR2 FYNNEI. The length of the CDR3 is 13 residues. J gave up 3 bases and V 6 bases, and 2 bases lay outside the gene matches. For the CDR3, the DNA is TGTGCCAGCAGGGCGGGAGTCTACAATGAGCAGTTCTTC. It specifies CASRAGVYNEQFF.

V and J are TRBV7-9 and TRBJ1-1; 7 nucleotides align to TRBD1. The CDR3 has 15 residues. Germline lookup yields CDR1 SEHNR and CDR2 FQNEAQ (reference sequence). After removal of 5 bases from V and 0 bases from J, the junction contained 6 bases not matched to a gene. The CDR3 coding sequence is TGTGCCAGCAGCATATACAGGGGAATGAACACTGAAGCTTTCTTT. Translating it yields CASSIYRGMNTEAFF.

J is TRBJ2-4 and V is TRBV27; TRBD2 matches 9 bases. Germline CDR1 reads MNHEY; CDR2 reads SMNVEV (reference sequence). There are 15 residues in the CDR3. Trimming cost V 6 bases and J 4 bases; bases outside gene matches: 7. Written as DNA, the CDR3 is TGTGCCAGCAGGACGACAGCGGGAGGAAAAAACATTCAGTACTTC. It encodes CASRTTAGGKNIQYF.

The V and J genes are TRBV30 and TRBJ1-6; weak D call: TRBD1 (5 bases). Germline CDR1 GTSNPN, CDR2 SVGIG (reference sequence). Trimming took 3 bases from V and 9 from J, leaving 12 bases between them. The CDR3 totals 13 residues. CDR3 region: CAWSGGIGSPLHF. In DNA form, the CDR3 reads TGTGCCTGGAGCGGGGGGATAGGTTCACCCCTCCACTTT.

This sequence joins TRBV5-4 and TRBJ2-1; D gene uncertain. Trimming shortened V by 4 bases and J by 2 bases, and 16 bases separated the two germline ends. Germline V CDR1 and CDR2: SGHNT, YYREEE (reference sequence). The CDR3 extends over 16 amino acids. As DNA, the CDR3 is TGTGCCAGCAGCACCTACTCCCCCAGCGCCTACAATGAGCAGTTCTTC. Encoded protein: CASSTYSPSAYNEQFF.

In nucleotides, the CDR3 is TGTGCCAGCAGCTTAAGGACAGATAATTCACCCCTCCACTTT. Its protein product is CASSLRTDNSPLHF. The V gene is TRBV11-2, the J gene TRBJ1-6; D is possibly TRBD1 (6 bases). V dropped 2 bases and J dropped 5 bases, with 7 bases sitting between them. This CDR3 is built from 14 residues. Germline CDR1 is SGHAT and CDR2 is FQNNGV.

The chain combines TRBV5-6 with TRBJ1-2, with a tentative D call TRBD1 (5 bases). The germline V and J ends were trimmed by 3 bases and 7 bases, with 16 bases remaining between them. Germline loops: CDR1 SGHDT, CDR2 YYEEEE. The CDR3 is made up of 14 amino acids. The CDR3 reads CASSWGEGVVGYTF. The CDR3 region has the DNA TGTGCCAGCAGCTGGGGGGAGGGAGTGGTTGGCTACACCTTC. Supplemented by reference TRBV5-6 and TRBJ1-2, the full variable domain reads DAGVTQSPTHLIKTRGQQVTLRCSPKSGHDTVSWYQQALGQGPQFIFQYYEEEERQRGNFPDRFSGHQFPNYSSELNVNALLLGDSALYLCASSWGEGVVGYTFGSGTRLTVV.

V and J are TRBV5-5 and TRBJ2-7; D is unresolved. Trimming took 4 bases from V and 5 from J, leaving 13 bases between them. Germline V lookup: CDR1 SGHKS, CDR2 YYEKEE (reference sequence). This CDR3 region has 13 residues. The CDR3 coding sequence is TGTGCCAGCAGCCCGTTTCCTCGAGACGAGCAGTACTTC. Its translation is CASSPFPRDEQYF. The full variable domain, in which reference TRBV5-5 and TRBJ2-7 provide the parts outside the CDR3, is DAGVTQSPTHLIKTRGQQVTLRCSPISGHKSVSWYQQVLGQGPQFIFQYYEKEERGRGNFPDRFSARQFPNYSSELNVNALLLGDSALYLCASSPFPRDEQYFGPGTRLTVT.

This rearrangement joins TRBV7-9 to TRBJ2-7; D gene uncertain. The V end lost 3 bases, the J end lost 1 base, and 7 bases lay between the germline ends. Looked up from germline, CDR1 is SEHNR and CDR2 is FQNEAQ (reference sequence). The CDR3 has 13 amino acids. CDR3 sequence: CASSFLGSYEQYF. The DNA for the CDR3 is TGTGCCAGCAGCTTTCTCGGGTCCTACGAGCAGTACTTC.